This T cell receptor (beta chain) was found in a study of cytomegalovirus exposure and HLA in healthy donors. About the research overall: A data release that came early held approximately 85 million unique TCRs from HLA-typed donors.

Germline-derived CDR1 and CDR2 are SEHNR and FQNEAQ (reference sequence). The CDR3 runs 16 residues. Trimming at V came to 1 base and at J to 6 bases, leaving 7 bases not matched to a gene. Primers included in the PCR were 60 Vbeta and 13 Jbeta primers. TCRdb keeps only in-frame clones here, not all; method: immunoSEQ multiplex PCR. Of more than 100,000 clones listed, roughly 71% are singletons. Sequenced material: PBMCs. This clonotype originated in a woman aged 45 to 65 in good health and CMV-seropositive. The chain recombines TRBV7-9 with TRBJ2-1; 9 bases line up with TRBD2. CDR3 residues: CASSLGSGGGANEQFF. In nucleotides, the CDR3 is TGTGCCAGCAGCTTAGGGTCGGGCGGGGGGGCCAATGAGCAGTTCTTC. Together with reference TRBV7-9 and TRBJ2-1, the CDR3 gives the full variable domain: DTGVSQNPRHKITKRGQNVTFRCDPISEHNRLYWYRQTLGQGPEFLTYFQNEAQLEKSRLLSDRFSAERPKGSFSTLEIQRTEQGDSAMYLCASSLGSGGGANEQFFGPGTRLTVL.